The 8 T cell receptor beta chains below were found in one sample sequenced in a study of vaccination and CD4 T cells after COVID-19. Their recognized antigens are unknown. Treatment reported: approximately nine-day PBMC culture with coronavirus spike peptide pools or control peptides (ViraFEST assay). Sequencing of cultured CD4+ T cell DNA used the Oncomine TCR Beta short-read assay. TCRdb reprocessed the PCR reads via MiXCR and lists one record per CDR3 protein. The sample lists over 13,000 distinct CDR3 sequences; around 55% were seen once. This specimen was CD4+ T cells from blood, cultured in vitro, taken before SARS-CoV-2 vaccination. All receptors come from a human donor who had recovered from COVID-19.

This clonotype showed up just once. This rearrangement joins TRBV7-2 to TRBJ1-6; possible D gene TRBD1, 6 bases. This CDR3 is 22 amino acids long. The germline V gene encodes CDR1 SGHTA and CDR2 FQGNSA. V dropped 2 bases and J dropped 0 bases, with 26 bases sitting between them. CDR3 DNA: TGTGCCAGCAGCTTATTTGGGGGCGGGGCGGGACCGCAAAGCTCCTATAATTCACCCCTCCACTTT. Its protein product is CASSLFGGGAGPQSSYNSPLHF.

The gene calls are TRBV19 and TRBJ2-1; 8 nucleotides line up with TRBD1. Germline loops: CDR1 LNHDA, CDR2 SQIVND (reference sequence). The CDR3 length is 15 residues. J was trimmed by 3 bases and V by 6 bases; bases with no gene match: 7. This CDR3 reads CASSFDRGFYNEQFF. DNA for the CDR3: TGTGCCAGTAGCTTCGACAGGGGCTTCTACAATGAGCAGTTCTTC.

The gene calls are TRBV20-1 and TRBJ2-1; 8 bases agree with TRBD2. The V segment lost 2 bases and the J segment 9 bases; nucleotides outside the gene matches: 12. This CDR3 region has 15 residues. Looked up from germline, CDR1 is DFQATT and CDR2 is SNEGSKA (reference sequence). In DNA, the CDR3 is TGCAGTGCTAGATATTGGGTAGCGGGAAGGGGTGAGCAGTTCTTC. Amino acid sequence: CSARYWVAGRGEQFF.

This chain links TRBV7-2 with TRBJ2-1; the D gene is possibly TRBD1 (5 bases). The germline CDR1 and CDR2 sequences are SGHTA and FQGNSA. Trimming shortened V by 1 base and J by 3 bases, and 13 bases separated the two germline ends. CDR3 length: 16 amino acids. The CDR3 region is CASSLVGRAVYNEQFF. CDR3 nucleotide sequence: TGTGCCAGCAGCTTAGTGGGCAGGGCGGTCTACAATGAGCAGTTCTTC.

The chain joins TRBV6-4 to TRBJ1-5; TRBD1 agrees at 7 bases. Trimming took 3 bases from V and 6 from J; bases not matched to a gene: 5. The CDR3 runs to 14 residues. Germline CDR1 and CDR2: MRHNA and SNTAGT. The CDR3 protein is CASSEIGGFQPQHF. CDR3 bases: TGTGCCAGCAGTGAAATAGGGGGCTTTCAGCCCCAGCATTTT.

The chain couples TRBV20-1 to TRBJ2-3; maybe TRBD2 (6 bases). Trimming left V 6 bases short and J 1 base short, with 14 bases between. The CDR3 spans 14 residues. Per the germline V gene, CDR1 is DFQATT and CDR2 is SNEGSKA (reference sequence). The DNA of the CDR3 is TGCAGTGCCAAGACTAGAGGAGGCACAGATACGCAGTATTTT. It yields the protein CSAKTRGGTDTQYF.

This clonotype has a handful of counts. The chain carries TRBV20-1 and TRBJ2-2; possibly TRBD1 or TRBD2 for D (6 bases each). This CDR3 comprises 14 residues. Trimming cost V 6 bases and J 2 bases, with 13 bases left between them. Per germline, CDR1 DFQATT and CDR2 SNEGSKA (reference sequence). In DNA form, the CDR3 reads TGCAGTGCCCCATTGGGGGGCAACACCGGGGAGCTGTTTTTT. This translates into CSAPLGGNTGELFF.

V gene TRBV6-4 combines with J gene TRBJ1-1; 10 bases are a match to TRBD1. V gave up 5 bases and J gave up 4 bases; unmatched junction bases: 10. CDR3 size: 16 residues. Germline values: CDR1 MRHNA, CDR2 SNTAGT. For the CDR3, the DNA is TGTGCCAGCAGTAGACGACAGGGGGCTGGGATCACTGAAGCTTTCTTT. Translation: CASSRRQGAGITEAFF.